This T cell receptor (beta chain) appears in the sequencing data of a study of blood T cells in healthy people across ages (dated by TCRdb to the mid-2010s). Context from the whole study: In model experiments, template switching captured about one uniquely barcoded TCR beta cDNA molecule for every two T cells. Donors were grouped into four age groups: young (average 16 years), middle-aged (roughly 38), aged (roughly 62) and long-lived (roughly 80). To track age-related changes in TCR beta repertoire diversity, the study relied on deep sequencing normalized with unique cDNA molecular identifiers. The study analyzed two additional independent replicas of 1 million unique cDNA reads from the same blood draw for two donors, one aged 18 to 30 and one aged 80 or older.

Study-wide findings and limitations: Because profiling used bulk unsorted PBMCs, naive and antigen-experienced compartments could not be compared conclusively. The percentage of naive T cells measured by flow cytometry correlated strongly with observed TCR beta diversity. Total diversity estimates from one million sequenced T cells were considered lower bounds and underestimates. Compared with the aged group, the long-lived group had more naive CD4+ T cells, fewer expanded clones and increased TCR diversity, suggesting age selection. Donor CMV infection status was unknown, potentially confounding age-related changes in expanded clonotypes. As age increased, observed TCR beta diversity per million T cells dropped in a roughly linear way, and a significant reduction was already evident by age 40.

The CDR3 runs 14 residues from the cysteine to the phenylalanine. This entry keeps only the CDR3 DNA: 42 bases, framed from base 1. Relative to germline, V is 5 bases shorter and J is 2 bases shorter, with 11 bases between their ends. Systemically healthy Caucasian individuals from Russia, roughly 40 in total and aged roughly 6 to 90 years, were included as donors. Each donor gave 8 to 10 milliliters of peripheral blood, collected into EDTA-treated Vacutainer tubes. PBMCs were isolated by Ficoll-Paque density-gradient centrifugation, with at least 7 million obtained per sample. Total RNA, at least 6 micrograms per sample, was extracted from PBMCs with Trizol reagent. The percentages of naive CD45RAhigh/CD27high T cells were determined by flow cytometry on a PBMC aliquot from every donor. Concerning this clonotype: Its target antigen remains unknown. Base qualities are not recorded, but no much larger clone differs from it by a single base.

Preparation of the library involved 5' RACE. Sequencing instrument: Illumina HiSeq 2500. A second roughly 6 to 11 cycle PCR used a sample-barcoded 5' primer and a J-beta primer mix. Each TCR beta cDNA molecule received a unique molecular identifier from a template-switch 5' adaptor carrying 12 random nucleotides. At least 2.5 million CDR3-containing paired-end reads were obtained from each sample. First-strand cDNA was synthesized from all RNA with the Mint cDNA synthesis kit, primed by a TRBC-specific oligonucleotide. After uracil-DNA glycosylase treatment, a first 18-cycle PCR used universal primers M1SS and BC2_uni_R on all cDNA. In the paper's pipeline: For normalization, 1 million high-quality reads were randomly selected from each sample, with every read carrying a distinct molecular identifier. Instead of being binned into consensus sequences, reads that shared molecular identifiers were thrown out. CDR3 identification, clonotype clustering and error correction used MiTCR with a Q25 quality threshold and the strictest error-elimination algorithm. A nonparametric unseen species model using Euler transformation provided a lower-bound estimate of total TCR beta diversity. The public reads were quality trimmed at Q25 with fastp and then assembled into clones with MiXCR by TCRdb, keeping productive beta chains. Every distinct CDR3 protein forms one entry, paired with its most common genes and DNA. The V and J calls follow TCRdb's processing rather than the paper's. This sample is represented by 700,000 to 900,000 distinct CDR3 sequences; roughly 24% of them were singletons. The ten largest make up 2.5% to 3.5% of the sample.

These data were also reused for a study on T cells of mothers and their children. As that second paper reports: The donors were nine systemically healthy Caucasian individuals, made up of three mothers and their six children. cDNA synthesis consumed the entire amount of extracted RNA, loaded at approximately 1.6 ug RNA in each 15 ul reaction. In the second PCR, the M1S primer added sample barcodes and 2-4 random nucleotides. Each mother yielded over 9.5 million TCR beta CDR3 reads and each child 2.5 million to 3 million reads. Thymic selection shapes the output of TCR recombination in a similar way in related and unrelated pairs, and inherited differences have a minor effect. Related mother-child pairs always showed normalized repertoire overlap that was slightly higher than in unrelated mother-child pairs, though the difference was never significant. No persistent microchimeric T cell clones were found, with a detection sensitivity of around 100 clones per million clonotypes. To look for features that set related mother-child pairs apart from unrelated individuals, the researchers ran deep NGS to compare the TCR beta repertoires of mothers and children. On average, the children were roughly 11 +/- 4 years old, while the mothers were approximately 41 +/- 4 years old. After adapters were ligated using NEBNext reagents, the libraries underwent 100+100 nt paired-end sequencing on an Illumina HiSeq 2000. To avoid cross-contamination, the mother libraries and the child libraries were prepared a month apart and sequenced in separate runs. Each donor had between about 500,000 and 2,100,000 distinct TCR beta clonotypes identified. Naive TCR beta clonotypes were estimated from low-frequency clonotypes matched to each donor's FACS-determined naive share, without sorting.

Sequencing used blood. The TCR was taken from a boy younger than 18 in good health. The chain is encoded by TRBV12-3 or TRBV12-4 joined to TRBJ2-3; TRBD1 might be the D gene, on 6 matching bases. The bases are TGTGCCAGCAGTGGACAGCTCCTCACAGATACGCAGTATTTT. Its translation is CASSGQLLTDTQYF.